This TCR beta chain was identified in a study of blood T cell repertoires in COVID-19. Study-wide background: Both acute and convalescent COVID-19 samples were obtained from the United States, Italy and Spain.

Sequencing was performed with immunoSEQ multiplex PCR; in TCRdb, only in-frame clones are kept and a portion is missing. Of 60,000 or so clones listed, over 80% are singletons. V lost 2 bases to trimming and J lost 8 bases, with 13 bases between them. Germline V gene sequence: CDR1 LGHDT, CDR2 YNNKEL (reference sequence). This CDR3 contains 14 residues. The sample taken for sequencing was peripheral blood. The chain is built from TRBV3-1 (or the pseudogene TRBV3-2) and TRBJ2-1; maybe TRBD1 (6 bases). This sequence originates from a human donor with active COVID-19. The donor label of this sample is uncertain. CDR3 sequence: CASSQRGSGDEQFF. CDR3 coding DNA: TGTGCCAGCAGCCAACGGGGCTCAGGGGATGAGCAGTTCTTC.